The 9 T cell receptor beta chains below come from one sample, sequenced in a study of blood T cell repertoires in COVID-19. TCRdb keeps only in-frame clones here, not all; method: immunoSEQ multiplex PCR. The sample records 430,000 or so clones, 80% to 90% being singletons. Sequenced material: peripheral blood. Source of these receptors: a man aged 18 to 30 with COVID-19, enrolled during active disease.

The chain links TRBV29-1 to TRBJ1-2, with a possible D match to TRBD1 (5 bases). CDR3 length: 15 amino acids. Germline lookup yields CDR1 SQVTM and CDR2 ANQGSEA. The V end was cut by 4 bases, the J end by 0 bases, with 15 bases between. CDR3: CSVVPRGNPNYGYTF. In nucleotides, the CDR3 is TGCAGCGTTGTCCCGCGGGGCAACCCTAACTATGGCTACACCTTC.

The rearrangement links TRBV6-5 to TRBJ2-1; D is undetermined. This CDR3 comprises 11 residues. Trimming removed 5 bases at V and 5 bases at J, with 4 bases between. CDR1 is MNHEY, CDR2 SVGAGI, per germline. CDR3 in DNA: TGTGCCAGCAGTAGCGACAATGAGCAGTTCTTC. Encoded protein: CASSSDNEQFF.

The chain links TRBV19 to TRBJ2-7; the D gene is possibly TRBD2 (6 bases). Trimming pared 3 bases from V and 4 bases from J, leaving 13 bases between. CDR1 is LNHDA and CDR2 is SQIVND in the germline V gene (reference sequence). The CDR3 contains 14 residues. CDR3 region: CASSIQASAYEQYF. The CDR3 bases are TGTGCCAGTAGTATTCAGGCTAGCGCTTACGAGCAGTACTTC.

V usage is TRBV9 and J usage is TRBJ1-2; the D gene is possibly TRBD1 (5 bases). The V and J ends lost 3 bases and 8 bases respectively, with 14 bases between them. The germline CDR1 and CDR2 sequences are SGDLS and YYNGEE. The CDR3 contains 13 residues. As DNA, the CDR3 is TGTGCCAGCAGCGACAGGACCTCAAGCGGCTACACCTTC. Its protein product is CASSDRTSSGYTF. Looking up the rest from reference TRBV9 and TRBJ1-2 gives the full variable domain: DSGVTQTPKHLITATGQRVTLRCSPRSGDLSVYWYQQSLDQGLQFLIQYYNGEERAKGNILERFSAQQFPDLHSELNLSSLELGDSALYFCASSDRTSSGYTFGSGTRLTVV.

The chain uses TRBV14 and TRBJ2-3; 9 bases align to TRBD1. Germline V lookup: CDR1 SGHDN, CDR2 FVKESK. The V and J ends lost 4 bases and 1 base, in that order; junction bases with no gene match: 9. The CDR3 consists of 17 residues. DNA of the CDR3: TGTGCCAGCAGCCCCCGTAGACAGGGGGTCCGCACAGATACGCAGTATTTT. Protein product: CASSPRRQGVRTDTQYF.

Written as DNA, the CDR3 is TGTGCCAGCAGCTTATTAGGGGGGGCTACCTACGAGCAGTACTTC. Translated: CASSLLGGATYEQYF. The V call is TRBV7-9, the J call TRBJ2-7; maybe TRBD2 (7 bases). Deletions cut 2 bases from V and 2 bases from J, with 13 bases between. Germline V CDR1 and CDR2: SEHNR, FQNEAQ (reference sequence). The CDR3 consists of 15 residues.

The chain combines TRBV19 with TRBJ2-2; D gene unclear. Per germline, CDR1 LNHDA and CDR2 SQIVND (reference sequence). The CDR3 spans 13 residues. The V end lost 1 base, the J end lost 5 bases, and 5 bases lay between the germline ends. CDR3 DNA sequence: TGTGCCAGTAGTATAGCACAGACCGGGGAGCTGTTTTTT. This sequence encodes CASSIAQTGELFF. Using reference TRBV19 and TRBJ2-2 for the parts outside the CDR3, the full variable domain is DGGITQSPKYLFRKEGQNVTLSCEQNLNHDAMYWYRQDPGQGLRLIYYSQIVNDFQKGDIAEGYSVSREKKESFPLTVTSAQKNPTAFYLCASSIAQTGELFFGEGSRLTVL.

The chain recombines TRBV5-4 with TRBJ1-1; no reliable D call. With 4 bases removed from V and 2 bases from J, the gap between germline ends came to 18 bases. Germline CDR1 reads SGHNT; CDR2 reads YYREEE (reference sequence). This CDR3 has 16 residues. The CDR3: CASSPPPPGDNTEAFF. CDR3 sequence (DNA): TGTGCCAGCAGCCCGCCTCCTCCTGGAGATAACACTGAAGCTTTCTTT.

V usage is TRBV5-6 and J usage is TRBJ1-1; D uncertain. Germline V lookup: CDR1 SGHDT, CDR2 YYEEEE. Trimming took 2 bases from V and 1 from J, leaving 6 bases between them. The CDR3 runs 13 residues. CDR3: CASSFSGNTEAFF. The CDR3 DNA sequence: TGTGCCAGCAGCTTCAGTGGGAACACTGAAGCTTTCTTT.